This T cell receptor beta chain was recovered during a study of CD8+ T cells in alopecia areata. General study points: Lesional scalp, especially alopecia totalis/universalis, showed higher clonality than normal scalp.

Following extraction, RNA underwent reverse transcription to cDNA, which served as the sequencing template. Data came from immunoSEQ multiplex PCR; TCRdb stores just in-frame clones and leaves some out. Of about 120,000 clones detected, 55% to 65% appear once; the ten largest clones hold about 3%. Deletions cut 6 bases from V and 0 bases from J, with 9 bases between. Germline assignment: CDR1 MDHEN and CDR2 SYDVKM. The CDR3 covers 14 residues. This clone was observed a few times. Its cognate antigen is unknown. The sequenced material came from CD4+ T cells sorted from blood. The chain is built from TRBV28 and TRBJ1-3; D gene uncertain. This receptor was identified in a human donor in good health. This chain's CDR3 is CASRHQDSGNTIYF. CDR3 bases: TGTGCCAGCAGACATCAGGACTCTGGAAACACCATATATTTT.